What follows is one T cell receptor beta chain and its context. V was cut by 5 bases and J by 4 bases, with 11 bases left in between. The germline V gene has CDR1 ENHRY and CDR2 SYGVKD. The CDR3 is 13 amino acids. The source of the sample is a study of human T cells and chemical hapten exposure. The wider study: Small discrepancies in pooled library volume mainly accounted for the varying TCR yields per sample.

TCRdb reanalysed the RACE reads using MiXCR and keeps one entry per CDR3 protein. The table shows approximately 370,000 distinct CDR3 sequences, with 5% to 6.5% occurring only once. The time point: pre-sensitization, week 0. The treatment is: therapeutic diphenylcyclopropenone sensitization with weekly scalp DPC. Blood collection happened ahead of applying each patch test. Unfractionated whole blood yielded the extracted total RNA. The chain couples TRBV10-3 to TRBJ1-1; no clear D. The TCR was taken from a woman younger than 35 with alopecia areata. Some clones in this sample may be carry-over from other donors' samples. This specimen consisted of whole blood, obtained in connection with sensitization to the hapten diphenylcyclopropenone (DPC). The CDR3 sequence is CAISLDGRTEAFF. The CDR3 DNA reads as TGTGCCATCAGTCTGGACGGGCGCACTGAAGCTTTCTTT.